A single sample is the source of the 20 T cell receptor beta chains below, sequenced in a study of Tregs in tolerant kidney transplant recipients. Sequenced by immunoSEQ multiplex PCR; TCRdb stores in-frame clones only, minus some. This sample has about 44,000 clones; 95% to 96% occur once, and the top ten carry 0.37%. Their antigen targets remain unknown. Sequencing was performed on Tregs from blood cultured with allogeneic cells. Receptors originate from a human donor in good health.

The CDR3 DNA follows: TGTGCCAGCAGAGATCAGGGGACAGGGGAAAAACTGTTTTTT. This translates into CASRDQGTGEKLFF. This chain uses TRBV5-8 with TRBJ1-4; TRBD1 matches 9 bases. Trimming cost V 5 bases and J 8 bases; bases outside gene matches: 7. The germline CDR1 and CDR2 sequences are SGHTS and YDEGEE. This CDR3 region has 14 residues.

This chain links TRBV25-1 with TRBJ1-1; D uncertain. CDR3 size: 15 residues. Trimming cost V 6 bases and J 0 bases, with 14 bases left between them. Germline lookup yields CDR1 MGHDK and CDR2 SYGVNS. DNA of the CDR3: TGTGCCAGCAGGCCACCATGGACGCTGAACACTGAAGCTTTCTTT. This encodes CASRPPWTLNTEAFF.

V is TRBV4-1 and J is TRBJ1-5; D is perhaps TRBD1 (6 bases). The V gene's germline CDR1 is MGHRA and CDR2 YSYEKL. The CDR3 extends over 14 amino acids. V gave up 0 bases and J gave up 7 bases, with 10 bases separating them. The CDR3 is CASSQEPGHQPQHF. The CDR3 DNA sequence: TGCGCCAGCAGCCAAGAACCGGGACACCAGCCCCAGCATTTT.

The rearrangement joins TRBV14 to TRBJ2-1, with D possibly TRBD2 on 5 matching bases. The germline gives CDR1 SGHDN, CDR2 FVKESK. Trimming took 4 bases from V and 8 from J, leaving 12 bases between them. This CDR3 contains 13 residues. CDR3 amino acids: CASSLRTPDEQFF. In DNA form, the CDR3 reads TGTGCCAGCAGCCTCCGGACTCCAGATGAGCAGTTCTTC. Full variable domain (rest looked up from reference TRBV14 and TRBJ2-1): EAGVTQFPSHSVIEKGQTVTLRCDPISGHDNLYWYRRVMGKEIKFLLHFVKESKQDESGMPNNRFLAERTGGTYSTLKVQPAELEDSGVYFCASSLRTPDEQFFGPGTRLTVL.

V gene TRBV2 combines with J gene TRBJ2-3; a possible D gene is TRBD1 (6 bases). This CDR3 is built from 14 residues. Germline loops: CDR1 SNHLY, CDR2 FYNNEI. V was trimmed by 8 bases and J by 4 bases, leaving 16 bases between them. The CDR3 loop reads CASPGTNLADTQYF. The DNA of the CDR3 is TGTGCCAGCCCCGGGACAAACTTGGCAGATACGCAGTATTTT. Complete variable domain (other parts from reference TRBV2 and TRBJ2-3): EPEVTQTPSHQVTQMGQEVILRCVPISNHLYFYWYRQILGQKVEFLVSFYNNEISEKSEIFDDQFSVERPDGSNFTLKIRSTKLEDSAMYFCASPGTNLADTQYFGPGTRLTVL.

The V gene is TRBV5-5, the J gene TRBJ2-5, with unresolved D. The CDR3 runs 14 residues. CDR1 and CDR2 (germline): SGHKS, YYEKEE (reference sequence). Trimming removed 1 base at V and 5 bases at J, with 12 bases between. This chain's CDR3 is CASSLISTEETQYF. The CDR3 DNA sequence: TGTGCCAGCAGCTTGATCAGCACGGAGGAGACCCAGTACTTC.

The CDR3 DNA sequence: TGCGCCAGCAGTGAGTTGGCAGGGACCATCGTCACGGAGCTGTTTTTT. Its protein product is CASSELAGTIVTELFF. The rearrangement uses TRBV10-1 and TRBJ2-2; D might be TRBD1 or TRBD2, each matching 5 bases. Germline CDR1 and CDR2: WNHNN and SYGVQD (reference sequence). The germline V and J ends were trimmed by 1 base and 10 bases, with 19 bases remaining between them. This CDR3 has 16 residues.

This chain links TRBV4-2 with TRBJ2-7; tentatively, D is TRBD1 (5 bases). The CDR3 totals 15 residues. V lost 5 bases and J 0 bases, leaving 14 bases between the germline ends. CDR1 and CDR2 (germline): LGHNA, YNFKEQ. Here the CDR3 DNA reads TGTGCCAGCAGCGGGCTTGGGGCAATCTCCTACGAGCAGTACTTC. It yields the protein CASSGLGAISYEQYF.

The chain uses TRBV2 and TRBJ2-7, with 8 bases lining up with TRBD1. The CDR3 is 12 residues long. After removal of 5 bases from V and 9 bases from J, the junction contained 6 bases not matched to a gene. CDR1 and CDR2 (germline): SNHLY, FYNNEI. The CDR3 protein is CASSPTGDGQYF. The CDR3 DNA sequence: TGTGCCAGCAGTCCGACAGGGGACGGGCAGTACTTC.

The chain couples TRBV2 to TRBJ2-7, with TRBD1 identical over 9 bases. CDR3 length: 16 residues. Germline V CDR1 and CDR2: SNHLY, FYNNEI. Trimming removed 5 bases from V and 3 bases from J; junction bases left unmatched: 11. The CDR3 region has the DNA TGTGCCAGCAGTCGAACTACAGGGGGCCGAAACTACGAGCAGTACTTC. The encoded protein is CASSRTTGGRNYEQYF.

Only a few counts were recorded for this clone. The chain uses TRBV4-1 and TRBJ2-1; 12 positions match TRBD1. The CDR3 contains 18 residues. The germline CDR1 and CDR2 sequences are MGHRA and YSYEKL. The V segment lost 4 bases and the J segment 10 bases; nucleotides outside the gene matches: 17. The CDR3 nucleotides read TGCGCCAGCAGCCTGATCGGTGAGCGGGACAGGGGGCAATGGGAGCAGTTCTTC. Protein sequence: CASSLIGERDRGQWEQFF.

The rearrangement joins TRBV11-3 to TRBJ1-2; D might be TRBD1 (5 bases). Germline lookup yields CDR1 SGHNT and CDR2 YENEEA. V lost 3 bases and J 7 bases, leaving 9 bases between the germline ends. CDR3 length: 12 residues. CDR3 DNA: TGTGCCAGCAGCTTGCAGGGTCGTGGCTACACCTTC. The encoded protein is CASSLQGRGYTF.

The chain links TRBV20-1 to TRBJ2-1; D is possibly TRBD1 or TRBD2 (5 bases each). Germline CDR1 is DFQATT and CDR2 is SNEGSKA (reference sequence). Trimming cost V 8 bases and J 8 bases, with 13 bases left between them. This CDR3 spans 11 amino acids. CDR3 bases: TGCAGTACTGGAGGACACTATGAGCAGTTCTTC. Translating gives CSTGGHYEQFF.

The CDR3 nucleotides read TGTGCCAGCAGCTTAGAAAGGATGGAGGCTCCCTCCTACGAGCAGTACTTC. It encodes CASSLERMEAPSYEQYF. The genes are TRBV7-2 and TRBJ2-7; D might be TRBD2 (5 bases). The germline V and J ends were trimmed by 1 base and 0 bases, with 16 bases remaining between them. CDR1 and CDR2 (germline): SGHTA, FQGNSA. This CDR3 is 17 amino acids long.

The chain uses TRBV18 and TRBJ1-1; no clear D. This CDR3 region has 15 residues. In germline, CDR1 is KGHSH, CDR2 LQKENI. Trimming removed 2 bases at V and 7 bases at J, with 17 bases between. This CDR3 is CASSPRTANSGEAFF. For the CDR3, the DNA is TGTGCCAGCTCACCAAGGACGGCTAATAGCGGTGAAGCTTTCTTT.

The chain has TRBV18 and TRBJ1-6, with no clear D. Between the trimmed V and J ends, which lost 6 bases and 13 bases, there was a span of 16 bases. Germline-derived CDR1 and CDR2 are KGHSH and LQKENI. The CDR3 totals 13 residues. The CDR3 spells CASSEVPVEPLHF. The DNA for the CDR3 is TGTGCCAGCTCTGAGGTCCCGGTTGAGCCCCTCCACTTT.

The CDR3, as DNA: TGTGCCTGGAGTGTAGGACAGGGGACCGAGCAGTACTTC. Its protein product is CAWSVGQGTEQYF. The chain combines TRBV30 with TRBJ2-7; 9 bases map to TRBD1. V shed 0 bases, J shed 6 bases, and the junction held 3 bases outside the gene matches. CDR1 and CDR2 (germline): GTSNPN, SVGIG (reference sequence). The CDR3 has 13 residues.

This clone was found once. The chain has TRBV5-1 and TRBJ2-3; D not certain. CDR3 length: 12 amino acids. V gave up 4 bases and J gave up 6 bases, with 9 bases separating them. Germline CDR1 is SGHRS and CDR2 is YFSETQ. The CDR3 sequence: CASSVREDTQYF. The DNA of the CDR3 is TGCGCCAGCAGCGTCCGCGAGGATACGCAGTATTTT. Supplemented by reference TRBV5-1 and TRBJ2-3, the full variable domain reads KAGVTQTPRYLIKTRGQQVTLSCSPISGHRSVSWYQQTPGQGLQFLFEYFSETQRNKGNFPGRFSGRQFSNSRSEMNVSTLELGDSALYLCASSVREDTQYFGPGTRLTVL.

The V and J genes are TRBV7-9 and TRBJ1-4; TRBD1 matches 7 bases. Germline V CDR1 and CDR2: SEHNR, FQNEAQ (reference sequence). The CDR3 length is 15 residues. The V segment lost 6 bases and the J segment 5 bases; nucleotides outside the gene matches: 9. The CDR3: CASRETGFANEKLFF. The DNA for the CDR3 is TGTGCCAGCAGAGAGACAGGGTTTGCAAATGAAAAACTGTTTTTT.

The rearrangement links TRBV19 to TRBJ1-1; D gene uncertain. Germline V lookup: CDR1 LNHDA, CDR2 SQIVND (reference sequence). Deletions cut 2 bases from V and 1 base from J, with 8 bases between. This CDR3 spans 14 amino acids. CDR3 residues: CASSIHQPNTEAFF. In nucleotides, the CDR3 is TGTGCCAGTAGTATACACCAACCGAACACTGAAGCTTTCTTT.